Listed here are 13 T cell receptor beta chains from one sample, sequenced in a study of CD8 T cells in ankylosing spondylitis. TCRdb recomputed calls from the 5' RACE reads with MiXCR, one row per CDR3 protein. Seen here are 250,000 to 300,000 distinct CDR3 sequences, around 18% observed once, and the top ten hold less than 9%. Sequenced input: blood, either unsorted or a sorted T cell fraction (not recorded which). The source of these receptors is a male donor with ankylosing spondylitis or in good health (not recorded which).

CDR3 protein: CSVEDRVNGYTF. CDR3 sequence (DNA): TGCAGCGTTGAAGACAGGGTGAATGGCTACACCTTC. The genes are TRBV29-1 and TRBJ1-2; a weak D match, TRBD1 (5 bases). This CDR3 region has 12 residues. Germline V gene lookup returns CDR1 SQVTM and CDR2 ANQGSEA. The V gene lost 0 bases and the J gene lost 6 bases, with 8 bases spanning the gap.

The chain combines TRBV9 with TRBJ2-3, with D unresolved. Trimming cost V 0 bases and J 3 bases, with 5 bases left between them. This CDR3 spans 13 amino acids. CDR1 SGDLS and CDR2 YYNGEE come from the germline V gene. The CDR3 loop is CASSVEVTDTQYF. In DNA, the CDR3 is TGTGCCAGCAGCGTAGAGGTAACAGATACGCAGTATTTT.

Only a few counts were recorded for this clonotype. CDR3 sequence: CATRGAASTGELFF. CDR3 DNA: TGTGCCACCAGGGGGGCCGCGTCCACCGGGGAGCTGTTTTTT. The rearrangement links TRBV24-1 to TRBJ2-2, with a possible D match to TRBD1 (6 bases). The germline V and J ends were trimmed by 7 bases and 4 bases, with 12 bases remaining between them. This CDR3 has 14 amino acids. Germline V gene sequence: CDR1 KGHDR, CDR2 SFDVKD.

In its sample, this clonotype was seen a few times. V gene TRBV10-3 combines with J gene TRBJ2-5, with D unresolved. Germline V CDR1 and CDR2: ENHRY, SYGVKD. Between the trimmed V and J ends, which lost 0 bases and 1 base, there was a span of 0 bases. CDR3 length equals 12 residues. The CDR3 bases are TGTGCCATCAGTGAGTCCCAAGAGACCCAGTACTTC. Amino acids: CAISESQETQYF.

V gene TRBV2 combines with J gene TRBJ1-2; 9 nucleotides line up with TRBD1. CDR1 is SNHLY, CDR2 FYNNEI, per germline. Unmatched junction bases numbered 8, after V lost 5 bases and J lost 4 bases. The CDR3 spans 15 residues. CDR3 bases: TGTGCCAGCAGTCTTGGACAGGGGATCACCTATGGCTACACCTTC. It yields the protein CASSLGQGITYGYTF.

At least ten counts were recorded for this clonotype. This chain connects TRBV2 to TRBJ1-4; 8 nucleotides line up with TRBD1. Germline lookup yields CDR1 SNHLY and CDR2 FYNNEI. The J segment lost 7 bases and the V segment lost 6 bases, leaving 7 bases of the junction unmatched. CDR3 length: 14 amino acids. The CDR3 DNA is TGTGCCAGCAGGGACAGGGTTGGAAGTGAAAAACTGTTTTTT. It specifies CASRDRVGSEKLFF.

This clonotype was seen a few times. This chain uses TRBV28 with TRBJ1-2, with a tentative D call TRBD1 (6 bases). The V gene lost 5 bases and the J gene lost 4 bases, with 11 bases spanning the gap. The CDR3 sequence is 13 residues long. The germline V gene has CDR1 MDHEN and CDR2 SYDVKM. CDR3 residues: CASSVTGFYGYTF. CDR3 coding DNA: TGTGCCAGCAGTGTGACAGGTTTCTATGGCTACACCTTC.

This clonotype came up many times. The chain has TRBV24-1 and TRBJ2-5; 7 nucleotides align to TRBD2. V trimming: 4 bases; J trimming: 2 bases; junction bases outside the gene matches: 9. The CDR3 covers 16 residues. The germline CDR1 and CDR2 sequences are KGHDR and SFDVKD. The CDR3 here is CATSDRSTSIQETQYF. CDR3 DNA sequence: TGTGCCACCAGTGACCGCTCGACTAGCATTCAAGAGACCCAGTACTTC.

The table lists this clonotype with a few counts. J is TRBJ2-1 and V is TRBV27; D is undetermined. V gave up 1 base and J gave up 8 bases, with 9 bases separating them. CDR1 is MNHEY and CDR2 is SMNVEV in the germline V gene (reference sequence). This CDR3 comprises 13 residues. CDR3 sequence reads: CASSLLGLDEQFF. CDR3 DNA sequence: TGTGCCAGCAGTTTATTGGGGTTGGATGAGCAGTTCTTC.

The rearrangement links TRBV12-3 or TRBV12-4 to TRBJ2-5; 9 bases line up with TRBD2. CDR3 length: 13 residues. V gave up 6 bases and J gave up 5 bases; unmatched junction bases: 4. The CDR3: CASREGLAETQYF. DNA of the CDR3: TGTGCCAGCAGGGAAGGACTAGCGGAGACCCAGTACTTC.

V is TRBV12-3 or TRBV12-4 and J is TRBJ1-5, with unresolved D. V lost 3 bases and J 2 bases, leaving 8 bases between the germline ends. The CDR3 runs 14 residues. DNA of the CDR3: TGTGCCAGCAGTTTTTCGAGTCGCAATCAGCCCCAGCATTTT. Amino acid sequence: CASSFSSRNQPQHF.

This clonotype occurred once. This sequence joins TRBV19 and TRBJ1-5; D gene ambiguous. The CDR3 has 15 residues. V lost 3 bases and J lost 0, with 9 bases in between. Germline values: CDR1 LNHDA, CDR2 SQIVND (reference sequence). CDR3 loop: CASSMQTNSNQPQHF. Written as DNA, the CDR3 is TGTGCCAGTAGTATGCAGACTAATAGCAATCAGCCCCAGCATTTT.

This chain uses TRBV6-1 with TRBJ2-5, with D perhaps being TRBD1 or TRBD2 (5 bases each). Germline lookup yields CDR1 MNHNS and CDR2 SASEGT. V was shortened by 8 bases and J by 3 bases, with 19 bases between the two germline ends. The CDR3 is 15 residues long. This CDR3 reads CASASAGGGEETQYF. The CDR3 DNA reads TGTGCCAGCGCCTCCGCGGGTGGGGGAGAAGAGACCCAGTACTTC.